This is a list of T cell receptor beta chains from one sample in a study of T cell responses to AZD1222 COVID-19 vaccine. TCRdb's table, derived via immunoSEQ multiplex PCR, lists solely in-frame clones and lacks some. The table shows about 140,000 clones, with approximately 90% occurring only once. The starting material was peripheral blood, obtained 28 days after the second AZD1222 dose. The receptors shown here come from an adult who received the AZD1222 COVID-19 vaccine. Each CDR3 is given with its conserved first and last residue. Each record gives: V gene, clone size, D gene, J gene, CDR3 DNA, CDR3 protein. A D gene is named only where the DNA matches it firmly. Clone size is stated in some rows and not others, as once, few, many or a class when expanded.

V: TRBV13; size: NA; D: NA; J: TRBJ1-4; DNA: TGTGCCAGCAGTTCACAGCCTAATGAAAAACTGTTTTTT; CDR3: CASSSQPNEKLFF
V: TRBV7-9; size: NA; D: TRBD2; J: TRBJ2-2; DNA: TGTGCCAGCAGCCGACTAGCGGGAGGGCCTTTCACCGGGGAGCTGTTTTTT; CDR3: CASSRLAGGPFTGELFF
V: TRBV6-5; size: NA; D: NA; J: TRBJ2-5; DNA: TGTGCCAGCAGGTTACTGGAGACCCAGTACTTC; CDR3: CASRLLETQYF
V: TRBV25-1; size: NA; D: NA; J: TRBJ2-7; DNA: TGTGCCAGCAGTGAATCTCGACAGATCTACGAGCAGTACTTC; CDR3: CASSESRQIYEQYF
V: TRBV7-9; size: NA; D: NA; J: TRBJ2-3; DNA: TGTGCCAGCAGCATCGGGACTGGTGCTAGCACAGATACGCAGTATTTT; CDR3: CASSIGTGASTDTQYF
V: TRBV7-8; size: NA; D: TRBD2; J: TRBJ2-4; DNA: TGTGCCAGCAGCGTCCTCCGGGGACTACCCTTAGCCAAAAACATTCAGTACTTC; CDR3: CASSVLRGLPLAKNIQYF
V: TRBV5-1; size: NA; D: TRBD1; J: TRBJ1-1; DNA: TGCGCCAGCAGCCCACAGGGGGCAAATAGGAACACTGAAGCTTTCTTT; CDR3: CASSPQGANRNTEAFF
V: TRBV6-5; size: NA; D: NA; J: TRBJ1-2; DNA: TGTGCCAGCAGTAATCGGGACACCCGTGGCGGCTACACCTTC; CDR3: CASSNRDTRGGYTF
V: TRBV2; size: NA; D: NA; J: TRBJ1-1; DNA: TGTGCCAGCAGTGATATAGGGAGGACTGAAGCTTTCTTT; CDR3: CASSDIGRTEAFF
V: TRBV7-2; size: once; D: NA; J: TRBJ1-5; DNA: TGTGCCAGCAGCAGGACATTTAGCAATCAGCCCCAGCATTTT; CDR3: CASSRTFSNQPQHF
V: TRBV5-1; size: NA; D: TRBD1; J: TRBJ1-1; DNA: TGCGCCAGCAGCTCATCACAGGGGGTGAACACTGAAGCTTTCTTT; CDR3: CASSSSQGVNTEAFF
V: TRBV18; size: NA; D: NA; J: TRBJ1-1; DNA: TGTGCCAGCTCATCAGGGGTTGGGCAGAATGAAGCTTTCTTT; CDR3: CASSSGVGQNEAFF
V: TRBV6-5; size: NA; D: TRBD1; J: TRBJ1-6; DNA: TGTGCCAGCAGTTACGGGGACAGTGGTTCACCCCTCCACTTT; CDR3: CASSYGDSGSPLHF
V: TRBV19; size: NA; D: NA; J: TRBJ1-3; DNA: TGTGCCACTACTTACTCCGCTGCTGGAAACACCATATATTTT; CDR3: CATTYSAAGNTIYF
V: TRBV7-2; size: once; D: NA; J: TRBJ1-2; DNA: TGTGCCAGCAGCTTAGCGACTAGTATCTATGGCTACACCTTC; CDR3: CASSLATSIYGYTF
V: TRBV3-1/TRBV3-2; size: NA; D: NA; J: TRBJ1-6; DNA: TGTGCCAGCAGCCAAGCGCAGTCACCCCTCCACTTT; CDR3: CASSQAQSPLHF
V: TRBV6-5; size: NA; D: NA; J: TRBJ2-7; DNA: TGTGCCAGCAGTTACTCGGGAGCGGGACAGAACTACGAGCAGTACTTC; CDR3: CASSYSGAGQNYEQYF
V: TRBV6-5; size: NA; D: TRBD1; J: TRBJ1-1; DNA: TGTGCCTCGAGGGGACAGGGCGAAGCTTTCTTT; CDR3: CASRGQGEAFF
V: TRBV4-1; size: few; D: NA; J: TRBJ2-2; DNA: TGCGCCAGCAGCCAAAAGGCGCAGGGTAACACCGGGGAGCTGTTTTTT; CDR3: CASSQKAQGNTGELFF
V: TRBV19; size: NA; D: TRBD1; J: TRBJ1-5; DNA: TGTGCCAGTAGTTTGGGACAGTCTGTGCAGCCCCAGCATTTT; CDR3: CASSLGQSVQPQHF
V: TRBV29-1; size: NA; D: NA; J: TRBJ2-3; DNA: TGCAGCGTTTCTAAAAGTATTACGGGGACAGATACGCAGTATTTT; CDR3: CSVSKSITGTDTQYF
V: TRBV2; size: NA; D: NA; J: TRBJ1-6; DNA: TGTGCCAGCAGTGGCAGACAAAGAGGAAATTCACCCCTCCACTTT; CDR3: CASSGRQRGNSPLHF
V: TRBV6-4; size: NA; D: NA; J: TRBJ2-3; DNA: TGTGCCAGCAGTGACTCGACGGGTACTAGTAGATCGGATACGCAGTATTTT; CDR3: CASSDSTGTSRSDTQYF
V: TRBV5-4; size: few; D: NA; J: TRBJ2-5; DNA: TGTGCCAGCACCCCGGGGCGACAAGAGACCCAGTACTTC; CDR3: CASTPGRQETQYF
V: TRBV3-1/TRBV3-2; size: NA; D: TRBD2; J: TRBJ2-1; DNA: TGTGCCAGCAGCCAAGTACCTAGCGGTGCTGAGCAGTTCTTC; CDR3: CASSQVPSGAEQFF
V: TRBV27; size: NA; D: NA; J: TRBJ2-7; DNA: TGTGCCAGCAGTTTACTTGCCACTCAGGGGAGGGGCGAGCAGTACTTC; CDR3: CASSLLATQGRGEQYF
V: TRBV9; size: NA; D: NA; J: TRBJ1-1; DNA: TGTGCCAGCAATGTGGACACTGAAGCTTTCTTT; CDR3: CASNVDTEAFF
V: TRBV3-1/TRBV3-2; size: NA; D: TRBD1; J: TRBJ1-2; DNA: TGTGCCAGCAGCCAAGGCCGACAGGGCTACAACTATGGCTACACCTTC; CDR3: CASSQGRQGYNYGYTF
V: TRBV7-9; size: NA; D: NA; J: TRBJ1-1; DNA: TGTGCCAGCAGCTATGCCACAGGGACTGAAGCTTTCTTT; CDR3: CASSYATGTEAFF